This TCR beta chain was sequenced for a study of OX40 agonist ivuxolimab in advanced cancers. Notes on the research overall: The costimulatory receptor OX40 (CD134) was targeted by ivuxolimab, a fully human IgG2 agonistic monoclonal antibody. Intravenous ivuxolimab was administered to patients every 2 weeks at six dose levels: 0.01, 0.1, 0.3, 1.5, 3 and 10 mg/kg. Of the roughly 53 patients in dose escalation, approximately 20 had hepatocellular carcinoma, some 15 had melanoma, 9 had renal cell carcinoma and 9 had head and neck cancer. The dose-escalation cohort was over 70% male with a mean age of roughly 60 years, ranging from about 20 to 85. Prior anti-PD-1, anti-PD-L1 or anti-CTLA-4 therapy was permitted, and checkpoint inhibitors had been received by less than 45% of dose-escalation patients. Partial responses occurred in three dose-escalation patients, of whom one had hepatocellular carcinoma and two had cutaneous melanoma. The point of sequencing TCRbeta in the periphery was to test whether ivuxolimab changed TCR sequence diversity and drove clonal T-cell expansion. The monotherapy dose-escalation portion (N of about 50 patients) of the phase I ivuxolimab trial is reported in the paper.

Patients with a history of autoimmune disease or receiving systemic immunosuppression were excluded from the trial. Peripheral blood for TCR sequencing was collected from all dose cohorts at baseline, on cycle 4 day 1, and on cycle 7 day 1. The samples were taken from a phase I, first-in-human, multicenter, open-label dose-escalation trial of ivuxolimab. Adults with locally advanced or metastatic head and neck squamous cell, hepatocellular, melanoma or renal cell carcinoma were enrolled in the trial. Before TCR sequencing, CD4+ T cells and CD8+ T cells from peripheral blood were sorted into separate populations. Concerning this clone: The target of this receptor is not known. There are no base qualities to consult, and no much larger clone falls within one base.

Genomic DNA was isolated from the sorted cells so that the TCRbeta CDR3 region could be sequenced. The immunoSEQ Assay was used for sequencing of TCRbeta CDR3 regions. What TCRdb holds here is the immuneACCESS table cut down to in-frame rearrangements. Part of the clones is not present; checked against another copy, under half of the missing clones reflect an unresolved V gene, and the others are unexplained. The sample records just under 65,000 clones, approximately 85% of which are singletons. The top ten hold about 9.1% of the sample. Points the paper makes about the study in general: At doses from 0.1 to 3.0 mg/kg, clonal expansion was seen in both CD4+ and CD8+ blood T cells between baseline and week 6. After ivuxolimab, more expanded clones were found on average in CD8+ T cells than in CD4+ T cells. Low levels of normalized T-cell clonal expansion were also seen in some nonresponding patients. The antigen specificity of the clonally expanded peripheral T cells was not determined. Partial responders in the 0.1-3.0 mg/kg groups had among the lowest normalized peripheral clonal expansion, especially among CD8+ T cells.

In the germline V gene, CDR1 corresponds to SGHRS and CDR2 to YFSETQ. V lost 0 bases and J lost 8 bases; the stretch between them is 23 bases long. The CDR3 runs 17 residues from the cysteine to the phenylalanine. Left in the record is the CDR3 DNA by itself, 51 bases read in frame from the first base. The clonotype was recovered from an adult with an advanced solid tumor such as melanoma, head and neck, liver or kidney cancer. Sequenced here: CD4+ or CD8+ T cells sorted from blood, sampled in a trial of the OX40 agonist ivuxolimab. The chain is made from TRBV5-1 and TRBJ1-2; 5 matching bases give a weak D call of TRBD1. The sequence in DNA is TGCGCCAGCAGCTTGGAACCCTTAGACAGCTACTCGCACGGCTACACCTTC. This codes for CASSLEPLDSYSHGYTF. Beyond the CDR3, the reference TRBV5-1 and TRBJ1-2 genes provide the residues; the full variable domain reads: KAGVTQTPRYLIKTRGQQVTLSCSPISGHRSVSWYQQTPGQGLQFLFEYFSETQRNKGNFPGRFSGRQFSNSRSEMNVSTLELGDSALYLCASSLEPLDSYSHGYTFGSGTRLTVV.